This record concerns one T cell receptor (beta chain) sequence. A quantity of about 0.45 to 1 ug RNA underwent reverse transcription using random hexamers. TCRdb processed the immunoSEQ multiplex PCR reads anew with MiXCR; each CDR3 protein has one entry. The table has more than 95,000 distinct CDR3 sequences, roughly 93% seen once. The data derive from a study of CD8 T cells in Susac syndrome. Trimming cost V 4 bases and J 7 bases; bases outside gene matches: 4. Per germline, CDR1 KGHDR and CDR2 SFDVKD. This CDR3 contains 13 residues. This TCR was recovered from a human donor with multiple sclerosis. Input material: CD8+ T cells from PBMCs. This sequence joins TRBV24-1 and TRBJ2-3; the match to TRBD2 covers 7 bases. The CDR3 loop reads CATSDSSGNTQYF. The DNA of the CDR3 is TGTGCCACCAGTGACTCTAGCGGCAATACGCAGTATTTT.